One and the same sample provided the 2 T cell receptor beta chains below, sequenced in a study of blood T cells in healthy people across ages (dated by TCRdb to between 2014 and 2017). Receptor amplification or capture employed 5' RACE. Sequencer: Illumina HiSeq 2500. A second roughly 7 to 12 cycle PCR used a sample-barcoded 5' primer and a J-beta primer mix. TCRdb reprocessed the public reads (quality trimming at Q25 with fastp, clone calling with MiXCR) and kept in-frame beta chains. Rows with a matching CDR3 protein are joined into one entry that keeps the most common DNA and genes. The sample table holds under 2,000,000 distinct CDR3 sequences, of which around 50% were seen once. The ten largest clones capture roughly 2% of the sample. Sequences were obtained from blood. The receptors here all came from a woman aged 40 to 50 in good health.

V and J are TRBV5-1 and TRBJ2-1; TRBD2 agrees at 12 bases. The V segment lost 4 bases and the J segment 2 bases; nucleotides outside the gene matches: 10. The CDR3 consists of 18 residues. The germline V gene has CDR1 SGHRS and CDR2 YFSETQ. CDR3 coding DNA: TGCGCCAGCAGCCAAGAGACTAGCGGGGGATGGCCCTACAATGAGCAGTTCTTC. Translating gives CASSQETSGGWPYNEQFF.

Of note for this clonotype: A junction end diverges from the germline sequence, so it may reflect a read error. The chain has TRBV11-1 and TRBJ1-1; D is possibly TRBD1 (6 bases). This CDR3 is built from 15 residues. Looked up from germline, CDR1 is SGHAT and CDR2 is FQDESV (reference sequence). The CDR3: CASSRRGAQNTGAFF. In DNA, the CDR3 is TGTGCCAGCAGCCGGCGGGGGGCCCAGAACACTGGAGCTTTCTTT.